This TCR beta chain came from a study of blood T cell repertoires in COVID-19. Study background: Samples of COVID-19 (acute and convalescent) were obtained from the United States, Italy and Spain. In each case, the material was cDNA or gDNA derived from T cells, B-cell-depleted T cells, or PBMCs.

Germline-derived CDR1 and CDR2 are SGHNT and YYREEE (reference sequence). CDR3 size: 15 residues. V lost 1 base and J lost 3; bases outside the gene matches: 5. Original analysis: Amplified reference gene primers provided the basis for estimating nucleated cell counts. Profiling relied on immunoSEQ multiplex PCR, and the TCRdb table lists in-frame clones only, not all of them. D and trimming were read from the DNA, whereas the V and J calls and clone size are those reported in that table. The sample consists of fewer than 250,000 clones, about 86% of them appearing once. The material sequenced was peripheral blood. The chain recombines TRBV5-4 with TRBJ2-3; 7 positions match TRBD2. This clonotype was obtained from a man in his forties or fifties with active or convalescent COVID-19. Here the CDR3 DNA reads TGTGCCAGCAGCTTGCGCGGGAGTGGGACAGATACGCAGTATTTT. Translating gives CASSLRGSGTDTQYF.